Following are 31 T cell receptor beta chains from one sample sequenced in a study of control samples from healthy donors and cancer patients. The method was immunoSEQ multiplex PCR; TCRdb's version includes in-frame clones alone and lacks a portion of them. The sample records about 160,000 clones, over 90% being singletons. Sequenced input: blood. The origin of the receptors is a woman in her twenties or thirties in good health.

V and J are TRBV6-1 and TRBJ2-1, with 9 nucleotides matching TRBD1. With V trimmed by 3 bases and J by 6 bases, 6 bases remained unmatched. CDR1 is MNHNS, CDR2 SASEGT, per germline. The CDR3 is made up of 15 amino acids. The CDR3 DNA reads as TGTGCCAGCAGTGACCCAGGACAGGGGTTCAATGAGCAGTTCTTC. Protein sequence: CASSDPGQGFNEQFF.

The rearrangement links TRBV28 to TRBJ1-6, with D hard to call. This CDR3 comprises 17 residues. Trimming cost V 4 bases and J 3 bases, with 16 bases left between them. Germline-derived CDR1 and CDR2 are MDHEN and SYDVKM. CDR3 protein: CASSYNRTPFYNSPLHF. CDR3 coding DNA: TGTGCCAGCAGTTACAACAGAACTCCTTTCTATAATTCACCCCTCCACTTT.

This chain joins TRBV12-3 or TRBV12-4 and TRBJ1-2; D possibly corresponds to TRBD1 (5 bases). V was shortened by 3 bases and J by 6 bases, with 8 bases between the two germline ends. The CDR3 has 12 amino acids. CDR3 bases: TGTGCCAGCAGTTTTGTAGGGGATGGCTACACCTTC. Protein sequence: CASSFVGDGYTF.

J is TRBJ1-3 and V is TRBV2; D is uncertain. Looked up from germline, CDR1 is SNHLY and CDR2 is FYNNEI. The CDR3 contains 16 residues. V was pared by 6 bases and J by 0 bases, with 15 bases between. The CDR3 here is CASRTHSTSSGNTIYF. The DNA for the CDR3 is TGTGCCAGCAGAACTCACTCCACCTCCTCTGGAAACACCATATATTTT.

Written as DNA, the CDR3 is TGTGCCAGCAGTGCAGGGGGCCTGGGGGAGCTGTTTTTT. Its protein product is CASSAGGLGELFF. The chain uses TRBV12-3 or TRBV12-4 and TRBJ2-2; 8 bases agree with TRBD1. This CDR3 region has 13 residues. V gave up 5 bases and J gave up 8 bases; unmatched junction bases: 4.

V is TRBV19 and J is TRBJ1-5; D remains ambiguous. CDR3 length: 14 amino acids. V was cut by 10 bases and J by 0 bases, with 13 bases left in between. CDR1 and CDR2 from the germline V gene are LNHDA and SQIVND (reference sequence). The DNA for the CDR3 is TGTGCCACCAACGTGGGGATTAGCAATCAGCCCCAGCATTTT. Its protein product is CATNVGISNQPQHF.

The chain carries TRBV11-2 and TRBJ1-3, with D tentatively TRBD1 (5 bases). V was clipped by 5 bases and J by 8 bases, with 19 bases between them. The CDR3 contains 15 residues. The germline CDR1 and CDR2 sequences are SGHAT and FQNNGV. CDR3 loop: CASSTYQGRTDTIYF. CDR3 coding DNA: TGTGCCAGCAGCACCTACCAGGGTAGGACGGACACCATATATTTT.

V usage is TRBV11-3 and J usage is TRBJ2-1; no definite D call. Germline lookup yields CDR1 SGHNT and CDR2 YENEEA. The CDR3 contains 14 residues. V dropped 1 base and J dropped 3 bases, with 7 bases sitting between them. The CDR3 reads CASSLGTDYNEQFF. CDR3 bases: TGTGCCAGCAGCTTAGGAACAGACTACAATGAGCAGTTCTTC.

V is TRBV7-9 and J is TRBJ2-5; 8 positions agree with TRBD2. J gave up 2 bases and V 3 bases, and 14 bases lay outside the gene matches. The CDR3 is made up of 18 amino acids. CDR1 SEHNR and CDR2 FQNEAQ come from the germline V gene (reference sequence). This chain's CDR3 is CASSFVTLAGPRQETQYF. DNA of the CDR3: TGTGCCAGCAGCTTCGTCACCTTAGCGGGACCCCGGCAAGAGACCCAGTACTTC.

This clone came up once. This chain links TRBV19 with TRBJ1-5, with 8 bases matching TRBD1. CDR1 LNHDA and CDR2 SQIVND come from the germline V gene (reference sequence). The CDR3 covers 15 residues. V trimming: 6 bases; J trimming: 3 bases; junction bases outside the gene matches: 7. Here the CDR3 DNA reads TGTGCCAGTAGCCCCGGGACAGGCCCCAATCAGCCCCAGCATTTT. Translated, it gives CASSPGTGPNQPQHF.

This clone was seen only once. The rearrangement joins TRBV7-3 to TRBJ2-1; D is unclear. Looked up from germline, CDR1 is SGHTA and CDR2 is FQGTGA. V gave up 1 base and J gave up 2 bases, with 9 bases separating them. CDR3 length: 15 amino acids. The CDR3 reads CASSLRAATYNEQFF. The DNA of the CDR3 is TGTGCCAGCAGCTTAAGGGCGGCGACCTACAATGAGCAGTTCTTC.

The table lists this clone with a few counts. This rearrangement joins TRBV7-3 to TRBJ2-3; no reliable D call. Germline CDR1 and CDR2: SGHTA and FQGTGA. There are 14 residues in the CDR3. The germline V and J ends were trimmed by 0 bases and 0 bases, with 4 bases remaining between them. For the CDR3, the DNA is TGTGCCAGCAGCTTAACGGGTAGCACAGATACGCAGTATTTT. Amino acids: CASSLTGSTDTQYF.

This sequence joins TRBV5-1 and TRBJ2-1; perhaps D is TRBD1 or TRBD2 (5 bases each). The CDR3 sequence is 13 residues long. Germline assignment: CDR1 SGHRS and CDR2 YFSETQ. Deletions cut 1 base from V and 9 bases from J, with 11 bases between. CDR3 region: CASSLSWGIEQFF. Here the CDR3 DNA reads TGCGCCAGCAGCTTGTCGTGGGGGATTGAGCAGTTCTTC.

The chain links TRBV28 to TRBJ1-4, with D tentatively TRBD1 (5 bases). The CDR3 has 14 amino acids. Germline CDR1 MDHEN, CDR2 SYDVKM. The germline V and J ends were trimmed by 2 bases and 8 bases, with 12 bases remaining between them. The CDR3 reads CASSLIQGGEKLFF. The DNA for the CDR3 is TGTGCCAGCAGTTTAATCCAGGGTGGCGAAAAACTGTTTTTT.

The sample holds one count of this clone. The chain couples TRBV2 to TRBJ1-5; D is perhaps TRBD1 (6 bases). Germline loops: CDR1 SNHLY, CDR2 FYNNEI. The CDR3 totals 16 residues. V was pared by 1 base and J by 0 bases, with 10 bases between. The CDR3, as DNA: TGTGCCAGCAGTGAAGGGGGACACCGTAGCAATCAGCCCCAGCATTTT. Translated, it gives CASSEGGHRSNQPQHF.

The chain links TRBV6-1 to TRBJ1-5; the D is unclear. Germline V gene sequence: CDR1 MNHNS, CDR2 SASEGT. V was cut by 2 bases and J by 4 bases, with 9 bases left in between. The CDR3 extends over 14 amino acids. CDR3 residues: CASSERQTNQPQHF. As DNA, the CDR3 is TGTGCCAGCAGTGAACGGCAGACTAATCAGCCCCAGCATTTT.

V and J are TRBV5-1 and TRBJ2-1, with D hard to call. The germline V gene has CDR1 SGHRS and CDR2 YFSETQ. This CDR3 is 15 amino acids long. Deletions cut 0 bases from V and 2 bases from J, with 9 bases between. CDR3 loop: CASSLDDATYNEQFF. In nucleotides, the CDR3 is TGCGCCAGCAGCTTGGACGACGCCACCTACAATGAGCAGTTCTTC.

The chain joins TRBV5-1 to TRBJ2-1; TRBD2 matches 7 bases. The germline CDR1 and CDR2 sequences are SGHRS and YFSETQ. The CDR3 length is 15 residues. V lost 4 bases to trimming and J lost 7 bases; unmatched junction nucleotides: 11. The DNA of the CDR3 is TGCGCCAGCAGCCCACAAGGTACCGGGAGGAATGAGCAGTTCTTC. This translates into CASSPQGTGRNEQFF. Using reference TRBV5-1 and TRBJ2-1 for the parts outside the CDR3, the full variable domain is KAGVTQTPRYLIKTRGQQVTLSCSPISGHRSVSWYQQTPGQGLQFLFEYFSETQRNKGNFPGRFSGRQFSNSRSEMNVSTLELGDSALYLCASSPQGTGRNEQFFGPGTRLTVL.

The CDR3 region has the DNA TGCGCCAGCAGCCAAGGGGGGTTAGCGGCATCCTACAATGAGCAGTTCTTC. This gives the protein CASSQGGLAASYNEQFF. This rearrangement joins TRBV4-1 to TRBJ2-1; possible D gene TRBD2, 6 bases. V was shortened by 1 base and J by 1 base, with 14 bases between the two germline ends. There are 17 residues in the CDR3. Germline V CDR1 and CDR2: MGHRA, YSYEKL.

This sequence joins TRBV28 and TRBJ1-1; D is undetermined. Trimming stripped 5 bases from V and 11 bases from J, with 18 bases between. CDR3 length: 13 amino acids. From germline, CDR1 is MDHEN and CDR2 SYDVKM. CDR3 amino acids: CASSPPVSLRAFF. CDR3 nucleotides: TGTGCCAGCAGTCCTCCGGTGAGTCTGCGTGCTTTCTTT.

The chain links TRBV4-2 to TRBJ1-5; no clear D. The CDR3 totals 15 residues. Germline V CDR1 and CDR2: LGHNA, YNFKEQ. Trimming cost V 0 bases and J 0 bases, with 6 bases left between them. DNA of the CDR3: TGTGCCAGCAGCCAAGATCTAGATAGCAATCAGCCCCAGCATTTT. It is translated as CASSQDLDSNQPQHF.

The chain recombines TRBV27 with TRBJ2-1; 12 nucleotides align to TRBD2. Germline-derived CDR1 and CDR2 are MNHEY and SMNVEV (reference sequence). CDR3 length equals 15 residues. The V gene end was trimmed by 3 bases and the J gene end by 6 bases; junction bases not matched to a gene: 3. This CDR3 is CASSFTSGGRNEQFF. For the CDR3, the DNA is TGTGCCAGCAGTTTTACTAGCGGGGGGCGCAATGAGCAGTTCTTC.

The V and J genes are TRBV10-3 and TRBJ2-5; TRBD2 matches at 13 bases. This CDR3 has 14 residues. Germline CDR1 and CDR2: ENHRY and SYGVKD. J lost 4 bases, V lost 8 bases, and 4 bases had no gene match. DNA for the CDR3: TGTGCCATCGGGGGACTAGCGGGAATAGAGACCCAGTACTTC. It translates to CAIGGLAGIETQYF.

The chain combines TRBV27 with TRBJ2-2; 8 bases match TRBD1. Germline values: CDR1 MNHEY, CDR2 SMNVEV (reference sequence). The CDR3 is 16 amino acids. V shed 5 bases, J shed 6 bases, and the junction held 11 bases outside the gene matches. DNA of the CDR3: TGTGCCAGCAGTCCGCGGACAGGGTTGTTGGCCGGGGAGCTGTTTTTT. This codes for CASSPRTGLLAGELFF.

The chain has TRBV5-1 and TRBJ1-2; 8 nucleotides agree with TRBD1. Germline V gene data show CDR1 as SGHRS and CDR2 as YFSETQ. The CDR3 has 15 amino acids. The junction had 6 bases not matched to a gene; V was cut back by 0 bases and J by 5 bases. This CDR3 is CASSLVGQGAYGYTF. CDR3 sequence (DNA): TGCGCCAGCAGCTTGGTGGGGCAGGGGGCTTATGGCTACACCTTC.

The chain is built from TRBV4-2 and TRBJ2-1; possible D gene TRBD2, 6 bases. V dropped 1 base and J dropped 10 bases, with 14 bases sitting between them. CDR1 is LGHNA and CDR2 is YNFKEQ in the germline V gene. CDR3 length equals 14 residues. DNA of the CDR3: TGTGCCAGCAGCCAAGCGGGAGCGAATTCCGAGCAGTTCTTC. It encodes CASSQAGANSEQFF.

This sequence joins TRBV5-4 and TRBJ1-1, with 8 bases aligning to TRBD1. Germline V gene lookup returns CDR1 SGHNT and CDR2 YYREEE (reference sequence). After removal of 4 bases from V and 6 bases from J, the junction contained 8 bases not matched to a gene. The CDR3 runs to 14 residues. CDR3 sequence: CASSLRTGQAEAFF. The CDR3 region has the DNA TGTGCCAGCAGCCTCAGGACAGGGCAGGCTGAAGCTTTCTTT.

The V gene is TRBV7-3, the J gene TRBJ2-1, with 16 bases fitting TRBD2. The CDR3 runs to 19 residues. The germline gives CDR1 SGHTA, CDR2 FQGTGA. J was trimmed by 8 bases and V by 5 bases; bases with no gene match: 15. The chain's CDR3 is CASSPTVGTSGRAFYEQFF. CDR3 coding DNA: TGTGCCAGCAGCCCAACTGTGGGGACTAGCGGGAGGGCTTTTTATGAGCAGTTCTTC.

The chain recombines TRBV2 with TRBJ1-1; D remains unclear. The CDR3 loop spans 13 amino acids. With 7 bases removed from V and 3 bases from J, the gap between germline ends came to 12 bases. Looked up from germline, CDR1 is SNHLY and CDR2 is FYNNEI. CDR3 protein: CASILEGHTEAFF. The CDR3 nucleotides are TGTGCCAGCATATTAGAGGGCCACACTGAAGCTTTCTTT.

The chain recombines TRBV4-1 with TRBJ1-5, with D possibly TRBD1 on 5 matching bases. The CDR3 has 14 residues. Germline V CDR1 and CDR2: MGHRA, YSYEKL. Trimming left V 5 bases short and J 6 bases short, with 14 bases between. CDR3 bases: TGCGCCAGCAGCGTGAGCGTAGGGGTTCAGCCCCAGCATTTT. Its translation is CASSVSVGVQPQHF.

This clone was counted once. This chain connects TRBV9 to TRBJ2-2; TRBD1 might be the D (5 bases). CDR1 and CDR2 (germline): SGDLS, YYNGEE. V was shortened by 2 bases and J by 5 bases, with 10 bases between the two germline ends. This CDR3 contains 14 residues. CDR3: CASSVTDLTGELFF. DNA of the CDR3: TGTGCCAGCAGCGTGACAGACCTAACCGGGGAGCTGTTTTTT. Full variable domain (missing parts from reference TRBV9 and TRBJ2-2): DSGVTQTPKHLITATGQRVTLRCSPRSGDLSVYWYQQSLDQGLQFLIQYYNGEERAKGNILERFSAQQFPDLHSELNLSSLELGDSALYFCASSVTDLTGELFFGEGSRLTVL.